The 21 T cell receptor beta chains in this list originate from one sample, sequenced in a study of cytomegalovirus exposure and HLA in healthy donors. The primer mix had 60 Vbeta and 13 Jbeta primers. Produced via immunoSEQ multiplex PCR; TCRdb's table is partial and in-frame only. The table lists tens of thousands of clones, roughly 72% of them singletons. Sequenced: PBMCs. These receptors were collected from a woman aged 45 to 65 in good health and CMV-seropositive.

The chain links TRBV30 to TRBJ2-7; TRBD2 matches at 8 bases. Per germline, CDR1 GTSNPN and CDR2 SVGIG (reference sequence). Trimming removed 2 bases from V and 3 bases from J; junction bases left unmatched: 0. The CDR3 is 12 amino acids. The CDR3 sequence is CAWSTSGYEQYF. The CDR3 DNA follows: TGTGCCTGGAGTACTAGCGGCTACGAGCAGTACTTC.

The chain recombines TRBV6-6 with TRBJ2-1, with TRBD2 identical over 8 bases. V lost 9 bases to trimming and J lost 6 bases; unmatched junction nucleotides: 13. The CDR3 sequence is 15 residues long. Germline lookup yields CDR1 MNHNY and CDR2 SVGAGI (reference sequence). CDR3 loop: CASLYTGLGVNEQFF. The CDR3 DNA reads TGTGCCAGTCTGTATACGGGACTAGGCGTCAATGAGCAGTTCTTC.

The chain couples TRBV28 to TRBJ1-1, with a possible D match to TRBD1 (5 bases). This CDR3 has 13 amino acids. Germline-derived CDR1 and CDR2 are MDHEN and SYDVKM. The V end was cut by 1 base, the J end by 6 bases, with 9 bases between. The CDR3 is CASSLSQGPEAFF. The CDR3 nucleotides are TGTGCCAGCAGTTTATCGCAGGGCCCTGAAGCTTTCTTT. The whole variable domain, filled in from reference TRBV28 and TRBJ1-1, reads DVKVTQSSRYLVKRTGEKVFLECVQDMDHENMFWYRQDPGLGLRLIYFSYDVKMKEKGDIPEGYSVSREKKERFSLILESASTNQTSMYLCASSLSQGPEAFFGQGTRLTVV.

This chain joins TRBV9 and TRBJ2-7; 15 bases match TRBD2. V shed 4 bases and J 5 bases; nucleotides not matched to a gene: 7. The germline V gene has CDR1 SGDLS and CDR2 YYNGEE. CDR3 length: 16 residues. The CDR3 sequence: CASSRTSGRAVDEQYF. The CDR3 bases are TGTGCCAGCAGCCGGACTAGCGGGAGGGCGGTAGACGAGCAGTACTTC.

This rearrangement joins TRBV7-2 to TRBJ1-2; 8 bases agree with TRBD1. The CDR3 extends over 14 amino acids. Trimming took 4 bases from V and 3 from J; bases not matched to a gene: 4. CDR1 is SGHTA, CDR2 FQGNSA, per germline. This CDR3 is CASSYHRGDYGYTF. The CDR3 DNA follows: TGTGCCAGCAGCTACCACAGGGGGGACTATGGCTACACCTTC.

The count of this clone is one. The chain joins TRBV19 to TRBJ2-2; no firm D call. Germline CDR1 and CDR2: LNHDA and SQIVND (reference sequence). The CDR3 has 12 residues. With 5 bases removed from V and 5 bases from J, the gap between germline ends came to 6 bases. CDR3 sequence (DNA): TGTGCCAGTAGTTACCGGACCGGGGAGCTGTTTTTT. The encoded protein is CASSYRTGELFF.

This clone has only a few counts. This sample also contains other DNA sequences that code for the same CDR3. The J gene is TRBJ1-1, the V gene TRBV4-1, with D possibly being TRBD1 (5 bases). Germline CDR1 MGHRA, CDR2 YSYEKL. V was clipped by 4 bases and J by 1 base, with 10 bases between them. The CDR3 runs to 14 residues. The CDR3: CASSLQGGNTEAFF. CDR3 bases: TGCGCCAGCAGCCTTCAGGGTGGGAACACTGAAGCTTTCTTT.

The chain combines TRBV16 with TRBJ2-1; no clear D. Germline V gene lookup returns CDR1 KGHSY and CDR2 FQNENV. Trimming pared 3 bases from V and 2 bases from J, leaving 8 bases between. CDR3 size: 14 residues. Here the CDR3 DNA reads TGTGCCAGCAGCCAGACGCTAGCCTACAATGAGCAGTTCTTC. As protein: CASSQTLAYNEQFF. The entire variable domain, with the rest obtained from reference TRBV16 and TRBJ2-1, is as follows: GEEVAQTPKHLVRGEGQKAKLYCAPIKGHSYVFWYQQVLKNEFKFLISFQNENVFDETGMPKERFSAKCLPNSPCSLEIQATKLEDSAVYFCASSQTLAYNEQFFGPGTRLTVL.

The chain is built from TRBV6-5 and TRBJ2-3; 8 bases fit TRBD2. The CDR3 is made up of 16 amino acids. Losses at the gene ends were 2 bases for V and 6 bases for J; bases not matched to a gene: 10. Germline lookup yields CDR1 MNHEY and CDR2 SVGAGI. The CDR3: CASSYGGGLGGDTQYF. The DNA for the CDR3 is TGTGCCAGCAGTTACGGAGGGGGACTAGGAGGGGATACGCAGTATTTT.

The chain has TRBV5-1 and TRBJ2-3; the match to TRBD2 covers 9 bases. Looked up from germline, CDR1 is SGHRS and CDR2 is YFSETQ. The trim removed 4 bases at V and 6 bases at J, leaving 18 bases unmatched. The CDR3 has 18 amino acids. CDR3 residues: CASSPGVAGAARRDTQYF. For the CDR3, the DNA is TGCGCCAGCAGCCCTGGGGTAGCGGGAGCCGCGAGGCGGGATACGCAGTATTTT.

V and J are TRBV11-2 and TRBJ1-6, with D possibly TRBD1 on 5 matching bases. The V end lost 0 bases, the J end lost 5 bases, and 8 bases lay between the germline ends. This CDR3 has 15 amino acids. From germline, CDR1 is SGHAT and CDR2 FQNNGV. The CDR3 DNA follows: TGTGCCAGCAGCTTAGATGCCAGGGATAATTCACCCCTCCACTTT. Its translation is CASSLDARDNSPLHF.

The chain carries TRBV6-5 and TRBJ1-3, with a weak D call TRBD1 (5 bases). CDR3 length: 15 amino acids. The ends were cut back, 5 bases at V and 4 bases at J, with 15 bases in the middle. Germline CDR1 MNHEY, CDR2 SVGAGI. CDR3 in DNA: TGTGCCAGCAGTAATACAGGACGTAGCGGAAACACCATATATTTT. This gives the protein CASSNTGRSGNTIYF.

The chain employs TRBV29-1 and TRBJ2-7; D call uncertain. Trimming shortened V by 6 bases and J by 7 bases, and 13 bases separated the two germline ends. Germline V gene lookup returns CDR1 SQVTM and CDR2 ANQGSEA. The CDR3 covers 11 residues. CDR3 loop: CSVLNSLEQYF. Here the CDR3 DNA reads TGCAGCGTCCTAAATTCCCTGGAGCAGTACTTC.

This clone has just a few counts. The gene calls are TRBV6-5 and TRBJ2-3; 10 bases are a match to TRBD2. In germline, CDR1 is MNHEY, CDR2 SVGAGI. The CDR3 extends over 15 amino acids. V was clipped by 6 bases and J by 0 bases; unmatched bases: 3. The DNA of the CDR3 is TGTGCCAGCAGGGCACTAGCGGGGAGCACAGATACGCAGTATTTT. This translates into CASRALAGSTDTQYF.

The rearrangement links TRBV15 to TRBJ1-2; 9 bases align to TRBD1. Germline loops: CDR1 LNHNV, CDR2 YYDKDF (reference sequence). The CDR3 length is 16 residues. V lost 0 bases to trimming and J lost 6 bases; unmatched junction nucleotides: 8. This chain's CDR3 is CATSRDPITGGHGYTF. Written as DNA, the CDR3 is TGTGCCACCAGCAGAGATCCAATTACAGGGGGCCATGGCTACACCTTC.

There are a few counts of this clone. V and J are TRBV7-9 and TRBJ2-1; 8 bases are a match to TRBD2. The CDR3 is 16 residues long. Germline V CDR1 and CDR2: SEHNR, FQNEAQ (reference sequence). Trimming at V came to 4 bases and at J to 5 bases, leaving 10 bases not matched to a gene. CDR3 nucleotide sequence: TGTGCCAGCAGCTCAGTTAGCGGGAACTTCAACAATGAGCAGTTCTTC. Translation gives CASSSVSGNFNNEQFF.

The chain joins TRBV2 to TRBJ2-5, with 7 bases that match TRBD2. Germline CDR1 is SNHLY and CDR2 is FYNNEI. J gave up 7 bases and V 3 bases, and 2 bases lay outside the gene matches. This CDR3 has 12 residues. In DNA form, the CDR3 reads TGTGCCAGCAGTGAGGGAGGGCGGACCCAGTACTTC. As protein: CASSEGGRTQYF.

This clone was detected only a few times. The J gene is TRBJ1-1, the V gene TRBV30, with a possible D match to TRBD1 (5 bases). Germline V lookup: CDR1 GTSNPN, CDR2 SVGIG (reference sequence). The CDR3 covers 14 residues. With 5 bases removed from V and 3 bases from J, the gap between germline ends came to 16 bases. The CDR3 spells CAWAVGGVYTEAFF. Here the CDR3 DNA reads TGTGCCTGGGCCGTCGGGGGGGTTTACACTGAAGCTTTCTTT.

The chain couples TRBV4-3 to TRBJ1-4; maybe TRBD1 (6 bases). Germline V gene lookup returns CDR1 LGHNA and CDR2 YSLEER. This CDR3 comprises 15 residues. V dropped 0 bases and J dropped 5 bases, with 10 bases sitting between them. The CDR3 loop reads CASSQERRGNEKLFF. The CDR3 coding sequence is TGCGCCAGCAGCCAAGAACGCAGGGGCAATGAAAAACTGTTTTTT.

The rearrangement uses TRBV5-4 and TRBJ1-1, with a possible D match to TRBD1 (6 bases). V shed 4 bases and J shed 1 base, with 14 bases lying between them. Germline CDR1 is SGHNT and CDR2 is YYREEE (reference sequence). This CDR3 has 15 residues. CDR3 residues: CASSPPTGENTEAFF. In DNA form, the CDR3 reads TGTGCCAGCAGCCCACCGACAGGAGAGAACACTGAAGCTTTCTTT.

The chain links TRBV11-1 to TRBJ2-7; 11 positions agree with TRBD1. This CDR3 has 14 amino acids. Germline V gene lookup returns CDR1 SGHAT and CDR2 FQDESV (reference sequence). V shed 5 bases and J 6 bases; nucleotides not matched to a gene: 6. The CDR3 here is CASSRTGGAGEQYF. The CDR3, as DNA: TGTGCCAGCAGCAGGACAGGGGGCGCGGGCGAGCAGTACTTC.